The sequence of this T cell receptor (beta chain) was determined in a study of T cell repertoires in ileal Crohn's disease. Time point: neoterminal ileum biopsy at postoperative endoscopy, about 6 months after surgery. The CDR3 totals 14 residues. Germline CDR1 and CDR2: MNHEY and SVGAGI. The V end was cut by 7 bases, the J end by 2 bases, with 11 bases between. This clone has more than one count but fewer than ten. Clones were sequenced by immunoSEQ multiplex PCR, and TCRdb holds only the in-frame ones, with some missing. The data contain approximately 1,500 clones, about 80% of them singletons. The sequence was collected from an adult with Crohn's disease. This chain joins TRBV6-5 and TRBJ2-2; a possible D gene is TRBD1 (6 bases). The material sequenced was ileal tissue. Here the CDR3 DNA reads TGTGCCAGCACCCTAGGGACAAACACCGGGGAGCTGTTTTTT. Protein sequence: CASTLGTNTGELFF.